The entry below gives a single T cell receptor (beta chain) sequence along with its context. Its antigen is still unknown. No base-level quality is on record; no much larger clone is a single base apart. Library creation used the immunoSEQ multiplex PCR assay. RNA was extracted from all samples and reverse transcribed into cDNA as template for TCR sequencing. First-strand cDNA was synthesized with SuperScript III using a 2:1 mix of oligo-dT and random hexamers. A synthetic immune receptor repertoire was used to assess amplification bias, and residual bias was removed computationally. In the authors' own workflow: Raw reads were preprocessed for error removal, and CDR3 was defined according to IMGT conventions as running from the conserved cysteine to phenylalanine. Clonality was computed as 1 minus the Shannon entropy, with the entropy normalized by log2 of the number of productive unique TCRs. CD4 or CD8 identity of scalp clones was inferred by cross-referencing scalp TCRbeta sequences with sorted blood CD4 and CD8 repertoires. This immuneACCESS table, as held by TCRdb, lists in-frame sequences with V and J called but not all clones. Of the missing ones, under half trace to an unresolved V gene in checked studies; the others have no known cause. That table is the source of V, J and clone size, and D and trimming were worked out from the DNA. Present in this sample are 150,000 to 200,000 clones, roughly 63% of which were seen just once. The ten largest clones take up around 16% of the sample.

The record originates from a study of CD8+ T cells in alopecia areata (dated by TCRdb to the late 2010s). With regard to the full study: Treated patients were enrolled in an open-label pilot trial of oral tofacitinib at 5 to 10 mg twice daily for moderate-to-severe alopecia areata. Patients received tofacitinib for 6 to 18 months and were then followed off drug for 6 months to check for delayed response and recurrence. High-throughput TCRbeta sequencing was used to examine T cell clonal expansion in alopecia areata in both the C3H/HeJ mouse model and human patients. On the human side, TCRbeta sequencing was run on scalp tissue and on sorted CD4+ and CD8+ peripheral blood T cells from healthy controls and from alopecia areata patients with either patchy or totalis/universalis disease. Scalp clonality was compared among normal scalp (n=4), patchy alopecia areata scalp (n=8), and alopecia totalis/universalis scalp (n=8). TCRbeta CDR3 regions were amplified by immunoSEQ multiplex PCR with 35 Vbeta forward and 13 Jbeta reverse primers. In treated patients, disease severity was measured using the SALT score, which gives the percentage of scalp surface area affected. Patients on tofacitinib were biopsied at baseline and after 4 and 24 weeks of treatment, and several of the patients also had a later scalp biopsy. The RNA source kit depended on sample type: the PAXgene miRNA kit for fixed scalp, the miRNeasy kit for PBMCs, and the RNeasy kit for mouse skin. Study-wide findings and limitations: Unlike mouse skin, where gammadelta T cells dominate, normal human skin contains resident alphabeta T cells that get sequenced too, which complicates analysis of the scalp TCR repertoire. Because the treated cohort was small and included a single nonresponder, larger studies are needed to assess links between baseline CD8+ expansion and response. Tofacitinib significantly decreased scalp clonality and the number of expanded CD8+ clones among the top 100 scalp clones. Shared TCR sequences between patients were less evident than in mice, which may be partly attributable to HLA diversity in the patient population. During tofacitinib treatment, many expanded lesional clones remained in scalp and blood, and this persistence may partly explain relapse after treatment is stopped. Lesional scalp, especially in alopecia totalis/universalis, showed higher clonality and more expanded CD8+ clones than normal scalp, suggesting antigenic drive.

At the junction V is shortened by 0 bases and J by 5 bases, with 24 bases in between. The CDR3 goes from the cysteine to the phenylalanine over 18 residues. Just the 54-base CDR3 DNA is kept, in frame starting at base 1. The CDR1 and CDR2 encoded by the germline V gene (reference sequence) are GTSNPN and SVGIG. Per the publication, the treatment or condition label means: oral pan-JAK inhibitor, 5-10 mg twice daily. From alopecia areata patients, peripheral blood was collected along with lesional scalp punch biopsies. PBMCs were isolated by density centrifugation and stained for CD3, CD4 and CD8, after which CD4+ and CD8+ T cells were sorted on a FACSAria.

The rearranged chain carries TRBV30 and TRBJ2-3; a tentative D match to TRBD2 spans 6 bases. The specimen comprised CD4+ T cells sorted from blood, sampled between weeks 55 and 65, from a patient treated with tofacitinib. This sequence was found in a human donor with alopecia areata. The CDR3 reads CAWSVRTRIYWREDTQYF. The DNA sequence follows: TGTGCCTGGAGTGTACGGACGCGGATTTACTGGCGGGAAGATACGCAGTATTTT.